These 17 T cell receptor beta chains were sequenced from one sample in a study of T-cell memory formation after mild COVID-19. In TCRdb, the 5' RACE reads were re-called with MiXCR into one record per CDR3 protein. The repertoire has 350,000 to 500,000 distinct CDR3 sequences, roughly 18% of them found once; the top ten carry about 22%. The sample taken for sequencing was PBMCs or a T cell subset sorted from them (not recorded which). The receptors come from a man younger than 35 who had mild COVID-19 (a few samples of this study predate the infection). Cell type and time point are not known.

The rearrangement links TRBV7-2 to TRBJ1-2, with 7 bases identical to TRBD1. Germline V gene lookup returns CDR1 SGHTA and CDR2 FQGNSA. The CDR3 totals 14 residues. V lost 5 bases to trimming and J lost 4 bases; unmatched junction nucleotides: 7. CDR3 bases: TGTGCCAGCAGCCCGATCCGGGACAGCTATGGCTACACCTTC. Its protein product is CASSPIRDSYGYTF.

The chain couples TRBV20-1 to TRBJ2-7; 7 bases match TRBD1. The CDR3 consists of 15 residues. Germline loops: CDR1 DFQATT, CDR2 SNEGSKA (reference sequence). V shed 6 bases, J shed 0 bases, and the junction held 11 bases outside the gene matches. The CDR3 DNA reads TGCAGTGCCCCTACGGTCGGACAGGCCTCCTACGAGCAGTACTTC. This gives the protein CSAPTVGQASYEQYF.

The chain combines TRBV5-1 with TRBJ2-1; 8 bases agree with TRBD2. Germline assignment: CDR1 SGHRS and CDR2 YFSETQ. The CDR3 sequence is 15 residues long. The ends lost 3 bases at V and 5 bases at J; junction bases unmatched: 7. The CDR3 region has the DNA TGCGCCAGCAGCTCCCCTCCGCGGGGGGACAATGAGCAGTTCTTC. It yields the protein CASSSPPRGDNEQFF.

This clonotype showed up many times. The chain recombines TRBV5-1 with TRBJ2-2; D might be TRBD2 (6 bases). Germline CDR1 reads SGHRS; CDR2 reads YFSETQ. The CDR3 is 14 residues long. V lost 7 bases to trimming and J lost 8 bases, with 18 bases between them. The CDR3 here is CASRRDRLMGELFF. CDR3 DNA sequence: TGCGCCAGCCGGAGGGATCGCCTAATGGGGGAGCTGTTTTTT.

The rearrangement uses TRBV7-2 and TRBJ2-2; D not resolved. V shed 6 bases and J shed 4 bases, with 9 bases lying between them. This CDR3 has 13 residues. CDR1 and CDR2 (germline): SGHTA, FQGNSA. CDR3 nucleotides: TGTGCCAGCAGAACAGAAGGCACCGGGGAGCTGTTTTTT. Encoded protein: CASRTEGTGELFF.

This clonotype has only a few counts. The chain employs TRBV19 and TRBJ1-2, with D possibly being TRBD1 (5 bases). V lost 3 bases and J 4 bases, leaving 12 bases between the germline ends. Per the germline V gene, CDR1 is LNHDA and CDR2 is SQIVND (reference sequence). This CDR3 has 14 residues. CDR3 nucleotides: TGTGCCAGTAGTATGGCAGGGCAAATCTATGGCTACACCTTC. It codes for CASSMAGQIYGYTF.

There are a few counts of this clonotype. The chain links TRBV6-6 to TRBJ2-4; 9 bases fit TRBD1. J was trimmed by 2 bases and V by 5 bases; bases with no gene match: 7. There are 16 residues in the CDR3. The germline V gene encodes CDR1 MNHNY and CDR2 SVGAGI (reference sequence). The CDR3 coding sequence is TGTGCCAGCAGTCCCGGACAGGGGAGACCCAAAAACATTCAGTACTTC. Residues: CASSPGQGRPKNIQYF.

This chain uses TRBV7-9 with TRBJ2-7; tentative D call: TRBD1 (5 bases). This CDR3 is 12 amino acids long. In germline, CDR1 is SEHNR, CDR2 FQNEAQ (reference sequence). Trimming removed 5 bases at V and 3 bases at J, with 8 bases between. CDR3: CASSVTVYEQYV. The CDR3 region has the DNA TGTGCCAGCAGCGTGACAGTCTACGAGCAGTACGTC.

There are a few counts of this clonotype. The V call is TRBV4-3, the J call TRBJ2-7; D is ambiguous. This CDR3 is built from 14 residues. The V end lost 0 bases, the J end lost 0 bases, and 6 bases lay between the germline ends. Germline values: CDR1 LGHNA, CDR2 YSLEER. Here the CDR3 DNA reads TGCGCCAGCAGCCAAGAGCCGGGCTCCTACGAGCAGTACTTC. It codes for CASSQEPGSYEQYF.

This clonotype has only a few counts. The chain couples TRBV7-2 to TRBJ1-2; a possible D gene is TRBD1 (6 bases). CDR1 is SGHTA, CDR2 FQGNSA, per germline. This CDR3 has 16 amino acids. The ends were cut back, 4 bases at V and 4 bases at J, with 19 bases in the middle. The CDR3 loop reads CASSSYIATGLYGYTF. The CDR3 nucleotides are TGTGCCAGCAGCTCCTACATAGCGACAGGACTCTATGGCTACACCTTC.

This clonotype has at least ten counts. The CDR3: CASSQGLAGQETQYF. Here the CDR3 DNA reads TGCGCCAGCAGCCAGGGACTAGCGGGACAAGAGACCCAGTACTTC. The genes are TRBV5-1 and TRBJ2-5; TRBD2 agrees at 13 bases. There are 15 residues in the CDR3. Germline CDR1 is SGHRS and CDR2 is YFSETQ. V trimming: 4 bases; J trimming: 2 bases; junction bases outside the gene matches: 2.

The V call is TRBV12-3 or TRBV12-4, the J call TRBJ1-1; D might be TRBD1 (6 bases). The CDR3 contains 14 residues. V was trimmed by 6 bases and J by 5 bases, leaving 16 bases between them. The chain's CDR3 is CASSPRVRGTEAFF. CDR3 DNA sequence: TGTGCCAGCAGCCCAAGGGTCAGGGGAACTGAAGCTTTCTTT.

The chain carries TRBV5-1 and TRBJ2-3; no clear D gene. In germline, CDR1 is SGHRS, CDR2 YFSETQ. The V and J ends lost 8 bases and 1 base respectively, with 20 bases between them. The CDR3 totals 16 residues. The CDR3 reads CASSRPAQSGTDTQYF. The CDR3 nucleotides read TGCGCCAGTAGCCGACCGGCCCAAAGCGGCACAGATACGCAGTATTTT. The whole variable domain, remainder taken from reference TRBV5-1 and TRBJ2-3, is KAGVTQTPRYLIKTRGQQVTLSCSPISGHRSVSWYQQTPGQGLQFLFEYFSETQRNKGNFPGRFSGRQFSNSRSEMNVSTLELGDSALYLCASSRPAQSGTDTQYFGPGTRLTVL.

The chain has TRBV7-3 and TRBJ2-2, with TRBD1 identical over 7 bases. Germline CDR1 is SGHTA and CDR2 is FQGTGA. Germline trimming cut 6 bases from V and 6 bases from J; bases unmatched to any gene: 4. The length of the CDR3 is 13 residues. The CDR3: CASRDTGAGELFF. In DNA, the CDR3 is TGTGCCAGCAGAGATACAGGGGCCGGGGAGCTGTTTTTT.

The rearrangement joins TRBV5-5 to TRBJ2-7; weak D call: TRBD1 (6 bases). V dropped 2 bases and J dropped 2 bases, with 11 bases sitting between them. CDR1 and CDR2 from the germline V gene are SGHKS and YYEKEE (reference sequence). The CDR3 has 14 residues. The CDR3 sequence: CASSFTGKAYEQYF. DNA for the CDR3: TGTGCCAGCAGCTTCACAGGGAAGGCCTACGAGCAGTACTTC.

The chain has TRBV29-1 and TRBJ1-1, with D perhaps TRBD1 (5 bases). This CDR3 spans 16 amino acids. Looked up from germline, CDR1 is SQVTM and CDR2 is ANQGSEA. V shed 7 bases and J shed 3 bases, with 24 bases lying between them. This CDR3 reads CSAGVTGGYVDTEAFF. The CDR3 nucleotides read TGCAGCGCTGGAGTAACAGGTGGTTACGTAGACACTGAAGCTTTCTTT.

The chain couples TRBV11-1 to TRBJ2-5, with D possibly being TRBD1 (6 bases). Germline values: CDR1 SGHAT, CDR2 FQDESV (reference sequence). V lost 6 bases and J 2 bases, leaving 16 bases between the germline ends. This CDR3 contains 15 residues. The CDR3 region has the DNA TGTGCCAGCAGTCATCGCCAGGGGATTCAAGAGACCCAGTACTTC. It encodes CASSHRQGIQETQYF.